The clone carrying this T cell receptor (beta chain) was picked up a small number of times. The antigen remains undetermined. The data are from a study of CD8 T cells in ankylosing spondylitis. This CDR3 comprises 15 residues. Trimming stripped 6 bases from V and 2 bases from J, with 16 bases between. The germline CDR1 and CDR2 sequences are MNHEY and SVGEGT. Whole-study results and caveats: Past research had described some motif variants in reactive arthritis synovial fluid and blood. Among TCR beta sequences, a motif of eight highly homologous variants appeared characteristic of ankylosing spondylitis blood. Researchers reportedly found disease-linked clones significantly enriched in matched ankylosing spondylitis synovial fluid.

TCRdb redid the calling of the 5' RACE reads with MiXCR, one entry per CDR3 protein. The sample has more than 650,000 distinct CDR3 sequences, over 9.5% seen once. This receptor was obtained from a male donor with ankylosing spondylitis. Sequencing used blood, either unsorted or a sorted T cell fraction (not recorded which). The chain has TRBV6-2 or TRBV6-3 and TRBJ1-2; D perhaps matches TRBD1 (5 bases). This CDR3 is CASRIVVGANYGYTF. The CDR3 nucleotides are TGTGCCAGCAGAATCGTCGTCGGGGCAAACTATGGCTACACCTTC.